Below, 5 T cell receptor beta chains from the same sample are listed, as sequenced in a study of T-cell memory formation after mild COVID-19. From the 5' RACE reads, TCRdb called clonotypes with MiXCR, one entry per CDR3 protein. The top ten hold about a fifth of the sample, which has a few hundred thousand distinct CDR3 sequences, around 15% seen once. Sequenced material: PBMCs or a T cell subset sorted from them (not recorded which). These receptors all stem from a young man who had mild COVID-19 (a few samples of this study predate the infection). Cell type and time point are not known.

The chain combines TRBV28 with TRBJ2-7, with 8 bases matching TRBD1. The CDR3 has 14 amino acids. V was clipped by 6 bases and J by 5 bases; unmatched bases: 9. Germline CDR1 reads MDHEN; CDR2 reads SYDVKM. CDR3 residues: CASSSGQGSDEQYF. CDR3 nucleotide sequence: TGTGCCAGCAGCTCCGGACAGGGCAGCGACGAGCAGTACTTC.

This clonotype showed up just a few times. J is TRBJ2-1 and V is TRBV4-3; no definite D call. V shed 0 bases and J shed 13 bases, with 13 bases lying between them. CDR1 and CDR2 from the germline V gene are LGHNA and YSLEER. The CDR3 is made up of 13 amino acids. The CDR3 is CASSQEPESDQFF. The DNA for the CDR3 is TGCGCCAGCAGCCAAGAACCGGAGTCGGATCAGTTCTTC.

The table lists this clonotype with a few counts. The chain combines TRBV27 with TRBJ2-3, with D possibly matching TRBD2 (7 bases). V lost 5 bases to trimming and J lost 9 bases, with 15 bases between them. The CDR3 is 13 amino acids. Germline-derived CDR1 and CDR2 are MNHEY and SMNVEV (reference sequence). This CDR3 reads CASSPRGGTTQYF. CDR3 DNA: TGTGCCAGCAGTCCACGGGGAGGGACAACGCAGTATTTT.

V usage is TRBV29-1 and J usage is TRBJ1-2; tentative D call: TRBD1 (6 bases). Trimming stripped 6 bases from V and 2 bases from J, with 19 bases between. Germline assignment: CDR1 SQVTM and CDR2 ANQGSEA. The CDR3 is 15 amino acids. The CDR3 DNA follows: TGCAGCGTGGGGGACCAAGGGGGTCCCAACTATGGCTACACCTTC. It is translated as CSVGDQGGPNYGYTF.

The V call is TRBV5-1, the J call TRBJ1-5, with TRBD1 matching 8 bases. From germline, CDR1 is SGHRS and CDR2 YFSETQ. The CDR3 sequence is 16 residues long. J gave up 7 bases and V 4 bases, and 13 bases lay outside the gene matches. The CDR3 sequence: CASSLAGQGANQPQHF. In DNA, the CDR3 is TGCGCCAGCAGCCTGGCGGGGCAGGGGGCCAACCAGCCCCAGCATTTT.